These 3 T cell receptor beta chains came from one sample sequenced in a study of T cells after yellow fever vaccination. TCRdb analysed the 5' RACE reads with MiXCR anew, one entry per CDR3 protein. The sample records roughly 500,000 distinct CDR3 sequences, about 19% being singletons. Sequences were derived from PBMCs, sampled 15 days after the yellow fever booster vaccination. These receptors were obtained from a man aged 30 to 45 who received the YFV17D yellow fever vaccine.

The rearrangement joins TRBV12-3 or TRBV12-4 to TRBJ2-1, with D perhaps matching TRBD2 (6 bases). The CDR3 is 14 amino acids. V was trimmed by 7 bases and J by 5 bases, leaving 15 bases between them. CDR3 DNA: TGTGCCAGCATGACCGGGACTGGTAACAATGAGCAGTTCTTC. It yields the protein CASMTGTGNNEQFF.

The CDR3 DNA reads TGTGCCACCAGCAGAGATCGGCAGACCCTTGTGAGCTACGAGCAGTACTTC. Translation: CATSRDRQTLVSYEQYF. V usage is TRBV15 and J usage is TRBJ2-7, with no clear D. CDR3 length: 17 amino acids. V was clipped by 0 bases and J by 3 bases, with 18 bases between them. The germline CDR1 and CDR2 sequences are LNHNV and YYDKDF (reference sequence).

In this sample, this clonotype turned up a few times. The V gene is TRBV18, the J gene TRBJ1-2, with 7 positions matching TRBD1. Trimming cost V 3 bases and J 8 bases; bases outside gene matches: 6. CDR1 is KGHSH and CDR2 is LQKENI in the germline V gene. The CDR3 loop spans 13 amino acids. Written as DNA, the CDR3 is TGTGCCAGCTCACCCTCGGCAGGGGGAGGCTACACCTTC. Translating gives CASSPSAGGGYTF.